The rows below give T cell receptor beta chains drawn from one sample of a study of cytomegalovirus exposure and HLA in healthy donors. The method was immunoSEQ multiplex PCR; TCRdb's version includes in-frame clones alone and lacks a portion of them. This table holds under 120,000 clones, roughly 69% found once. What was sequenced was PBMCs. The receptors derive from a man aged 25-45 years in good health and CMV-seropositive. CDR3s include the opening cysteine and the closing phenylalanine or tryptophan. Fields, in order: CDR3 DNA, CDR3 protein, CDR3 length, D gene, J gene, V gene, clone size. A D gene is named only where the DNA matches it firmly. Size values are once, few and many counts, or a class for expanded clones, and some rows have none.

TGCGCCAGCAGCCAAGATGCGACAGGGCCCTATGGCTACACCTTC CASSQDATGPYGYTF 15 TRBD1 TRBJ1-2 TRBV4-1 .
TGTGCCAGCAGTGGGGGCACCATGGGTGAAAAACTGTTTTTT CASSGGTMGEKLFF 14 . TRBJ1-4 TRBV6-6 once
TGTGCCAGCAGCTTAGAGACGGGACTTTATGAGCAGTTCTTC CASSLETGLYEQFF 14 . TRBJ2-1 TRBV7-8 .
TGTGCCAGCAGTGACCCCGGGACAGGGGGTACTGAAGCTTTCTTT CASSDPGTGGTEAFF 15 TRBD1 TRBJ1-1 TRBV25-1 .
TGTGCCAGCAGCGGGGGGGCAGATACGCAGTATTTT CASSGGADTQYF 12 . TRBJ2-3 TRBV9 .
TGTGCCAGCAGTGAAATGCCAGGGGGATTGGTCAGCAATCAGCCCCAGCATTTT CASSEMPGGLVSNQPQHF 18 TRBD1 TRBJ1-5 TRBV6-1 once
TGTGCCAGCAGCTTGGCTGGGACAGGAGAGTCACCCCTCCACTTT CASSLAGTGESPLHF 15 TRBD1 TRBJ1-6 TRBV5-6 .
TGTGCCAGCAGGAGTCCGGGGGGTCAGCCCCAGCATTTT CASRSPGGQPQHF 13 . TRBJ1-5 TRBV2 .
TGTGCCAGCAGTCGGCTAGCGGGGACCACAGATACGCAGTATTTT CASSRLAGTTDTQYF 15 TRBD2 TRBJ2-3 TRBV6-6 .
TGCGCCAGCAGCTTGGGCCTATTAAACGCAGATACGCAGTATTTT CASSLGLLNADTQYF 15 . TRBJ2-3 TRBV5-1 .
TGTGCCAGCAGTCCCATGGGGGCCTGGCAGTTCTTC CASSPMGAWQFF 12 . TRBJ2-1 TRBV27 .
TGCGCCAGCAGTCTCATGACAGACTACAATGAGCAGTTCTTC CASSLMTDYNEQFF 14 . TRBJ2-1 TRBV5-1 .
TGTGCCAGCAGTTTATTCTCCATTCTAGCGGGGGGGACAGATACGCAGTATTTT CASSLFSILAGGTDTQYF 18 TRBD2 TRBJ2-3 TRBV27 .
TGTGCCAGCAGTGAAAGGGACAGGGTTGCCTATGGCTACACCTTC CASSERDRVAYGYTF 15 TRBD1 TRBJ1-2 TRBV25-1 few
TGTGCCAGTAGTACCCGGACTGGCTCAGGGGAGCTGTTTTTT CASSTRTGSGELFF 14 . TRBJ2-2 TRBV19 few
TGTGCCAGCAGCTTAGACAGGGGCTATGGCTACACCTTC CASSLDRGYGYTF 13 TRBD1 TRBJ1-2 TRBV7-8 .
TGTGCCATCGCAGGGGTGGATGAAAAACTGTTTTTT CAIAGVDEKLFF 12 . TRBJ1-4 TRBV10-3 .
TGTGCCAGCAGCGAAGGGGATGTAGGCACTGAAGCTTTCTTT CASSEGDVGTEAFF 14 . TRBJ1-1 TRBV9 .
TGTGCCAGCAGCTTGGGCTATGGGCCCACTGAAGCTTTCTTT CASSLGYGPTEAFF 14 . TRBJ1-1 TRBV11-2 few
TGCGCCAGCAGCCAGACGGGACAGAGCTCCTACGAGCAGTACTTC CASSQTGQSSYEQYF 15 TRBD1 TRBJ2-7 TRBV4-1 few
TGTGCCAGCAGCTTACAAGCGGGGGTGGGGGAGACCCAGTACTTC CASSLQAGVGETQYF 15 TRBD2 TRBJ2-5 TRBV11-3 few
TGTGCCAGCAGCTTTAGCGGGAGCTCCTACAATGAGCAGTTCTTC CASSFSGSSYNEQFF 15 TRBD2 TRBJ2-1 TRBV7-2 .